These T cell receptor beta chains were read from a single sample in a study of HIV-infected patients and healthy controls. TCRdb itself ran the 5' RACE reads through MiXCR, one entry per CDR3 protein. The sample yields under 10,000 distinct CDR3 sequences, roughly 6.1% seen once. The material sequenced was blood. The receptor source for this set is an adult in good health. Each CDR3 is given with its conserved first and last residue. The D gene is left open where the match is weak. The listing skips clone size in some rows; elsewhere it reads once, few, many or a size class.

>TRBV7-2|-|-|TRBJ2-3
TGTGCCAGCAGCTTTGAGGAGGGCCCAGATACGCAGTATTTT
CASSFEEGPDTQYF
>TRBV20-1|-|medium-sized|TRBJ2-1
TGCAGTGCTAGACCACTAGCTACCTACAATGAGCAGTTCTTC
CSARPLATYNEQFF
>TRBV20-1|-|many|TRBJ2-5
TGCAGTGGCCCGGTTGGAGAGACCCAGTACTTC
CSGPVGETQYF
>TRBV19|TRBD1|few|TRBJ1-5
TGTGCCAGTATACCGGGACAGGGGGCGGATCAGCCCCAGCATTTT
CASIPGQGADQPQHF
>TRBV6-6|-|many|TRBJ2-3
TGTGCCAGCAGATTTGCCCCTAGCACAGATACGCAGTATTTT
CASRFAPSTDTQYF
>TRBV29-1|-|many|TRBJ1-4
TGCAGCGGACTAGGGTCACAAGGTGAAAAACTGTTTTTT
CSGLGSQGEKLFF
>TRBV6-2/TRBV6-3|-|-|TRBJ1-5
TGTGCCTCTAGTGGGAGGTATAGCAATCAGCCCCAGCATTTT
CASSGRYSNQPQHF
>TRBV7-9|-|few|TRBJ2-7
TGTGCCAGCAGCTTAACCGGGACGAAGCGATCCTACGAGCAGTACTTC
CASSLTGTKRSYEQYF
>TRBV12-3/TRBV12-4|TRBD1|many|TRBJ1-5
TGTGCCAGCAGTCCGACAGGGGGGGTCGGTCAGCCCCAGCATTTT
CASSPTGGVGQPQHF
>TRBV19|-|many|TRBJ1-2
TGTGCCAGTAGCCTCGTTTCCCCAGGGTATGGCTACACCTTC
CASSLVSPGYGYTF
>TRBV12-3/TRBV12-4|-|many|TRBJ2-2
TGTGCCAGCAGTTTCCGGGGGACCGGGGAGCTGTTTTTT
CASSFRGTGELFF
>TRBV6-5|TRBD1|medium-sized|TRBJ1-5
TGTGCCAGCTCCTCCAGGGGGCTGGATCAGCCCCAGCATTTT
CASSSRGLDQPQHF
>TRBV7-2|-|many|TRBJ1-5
TGTGCCAGCAGCTTAGCGCTGGCTCAGGGGCAGCCCCAGCATTTT
CASSLALAQGQPQHF
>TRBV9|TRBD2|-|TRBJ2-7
TGTGCCAGCAGCCGCATGGGAGGGTACGAGCAGTACTTC
CASSRMGGYEQYF
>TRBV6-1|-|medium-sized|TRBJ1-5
TGTGCCAGCAGTGAAGATCGGGGGCTCGCGGAGGGACAGCCCCAGCATTTT
CASSEDRGLAEGQPQHF
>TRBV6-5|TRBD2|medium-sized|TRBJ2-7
TGTGCCAGCAGCAGGACGGGACTAGCAGCCGAGCAGTACTTC
CASSRTGLAAEQYF
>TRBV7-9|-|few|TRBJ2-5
TGTGCCAGCAGCGACGAGGGTAATGAAGAGACCCAGTACTTC
CASSDEGNEETQYF
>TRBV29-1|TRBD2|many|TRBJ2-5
TGCAGCACTCAGACTAGCGGGGGAGAGACCCAGTACTTC
CSTQTSGGETQYF
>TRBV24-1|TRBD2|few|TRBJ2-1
TGTGTCGCGGGGGGGTACAATGAGCAGTTCTTC
CVAGGYNEQFF
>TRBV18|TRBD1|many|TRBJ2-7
TGTGCCAGCTTACTCAGACAGGGGGCTTACGAGCAGTACTTC
CASLLRQGAYEQYF
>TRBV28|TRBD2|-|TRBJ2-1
TGTGCCAGCACATCAGCGAGCGGGAGGGGTGAGCAGTTCTTC
CASTSASGRGEQFF
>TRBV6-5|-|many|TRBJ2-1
TGTGCCAGCAGGAAATCACGTTACAATGAGCAGTTCTTC
CASRKSRYNEQFF
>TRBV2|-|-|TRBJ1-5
TGTGCCAGCAGTGAGAGCAGCCTTAGCAATCAGCCCCAGCATTTT
CASSESSLSNQPQHF
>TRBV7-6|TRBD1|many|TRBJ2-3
TGTGCCAGCAGCCGGGACAGGGTTAGGGGCACAGATACGCAGTATTTT
CASSRDRVRGTDTQYF
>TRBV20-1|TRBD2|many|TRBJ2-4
TGCAGTGCCTATGTCCCGACTAGCGGGTTAGCCAAAAACATTCAGTACTTC
CSAYVPTSGLAKNIQYF
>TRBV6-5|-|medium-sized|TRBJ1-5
TGTGCCACCGCGAAACAGGGAAATAGCAATCAGCCCCAGCATTTT
CATAKQGNSNQPQHF
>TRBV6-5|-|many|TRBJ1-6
TGTGCCAGCAGCCCCATCACAGGGCCCCTCCACTTT
CASSPITGPLHF
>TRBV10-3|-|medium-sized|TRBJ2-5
TGTGCCATCAGTGAGAGGGAGCCTGGGGAGACCCAGTACTTC
CAISEREPGETQYF
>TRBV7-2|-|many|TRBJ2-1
TGTGCCAGCAGCTTAGGACAAGGAGGGACCAATGAGCAGTTCTTC
CASSLGQGGTNEQFF
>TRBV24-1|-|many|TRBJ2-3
TGTGCCACCAGTGTGGGACAAAAATTGATCATGGATACGCAGTATTTT
CATSVGQKLIMDTQYF
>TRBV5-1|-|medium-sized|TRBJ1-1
TGCGCCAGCAGCTACGGTGTTTCGGGCGAAGCTTTCTTT
CASSYGVSGEAFF
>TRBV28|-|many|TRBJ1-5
TGTGCCAGCAGTTCCACCATGGTGGGGCAGCCCCAGCATTTT
CASSSTMVGQPQHF
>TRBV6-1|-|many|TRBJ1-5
TGTGCCAGCAGTGGGACGGAGGGCAATCAGCCCCAGCATTTT
CASSGTEGNQPQHF
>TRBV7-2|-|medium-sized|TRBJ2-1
TGTGCCAGCAGCTCTCAACTGACAGATTACAATGAGCAGTTCTTC
CASSSQLTDYNEQFF
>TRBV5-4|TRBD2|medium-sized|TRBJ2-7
TGTGCCAGCAAACCTAGCGGGGGTACCTACGAGCAGTACTTC
CASKPSGGTYEQYF
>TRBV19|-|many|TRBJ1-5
TGTGCCAGTAGTAATCTACAGGTGGAGGGGAATCAGCCCCAGCATTTT
CASSNLQVEGNQPQHF
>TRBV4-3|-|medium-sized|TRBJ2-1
TGCGCCAGCAGCCAAAGGGACTTTTACAATGAGCAGTTCTTC
CASSQRDFYNEQFF
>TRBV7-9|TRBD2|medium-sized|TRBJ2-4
TGTGCCAGCAGCTCCTACCTAGCGGGAGGGCCGTCTTCGGCCAAAAACATTCAGTACTTC
CASSSYLAGGPSSAKNIQYF
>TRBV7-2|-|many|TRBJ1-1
TGTGCCAGCAGTGCTGACAGAACTGAAGCTTTCTTT
CASSADRTEAFF
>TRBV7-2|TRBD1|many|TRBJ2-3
TGTGCCAGCAGCTTAGCGACAGGGGGCTTTGGAGATACGCAGTATTTT
CASSLATGGFGDTQYF
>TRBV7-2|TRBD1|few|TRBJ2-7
TGTGCCAGCAGTCTTGGTCCCGGGACAGACTACGAGCAGTACTTC
CASSLGPGTDYEQYF
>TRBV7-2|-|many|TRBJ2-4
TGTGCCAGCAGCTTAGTTTCAGGCGACATTCAGTACTTC
CASSLVSGDIQYF
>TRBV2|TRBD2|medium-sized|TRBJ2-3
TGTGCCAGCAGTTTGGGACTAGCGGGGACAGATACGCAGTATTTT
CASSLGLAGTDTQYF
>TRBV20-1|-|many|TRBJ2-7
TGCAGTGCTAGAGATCCATGGAAAGGGAACGAGCAGTACTTC
CSARDPWKGNEQYF
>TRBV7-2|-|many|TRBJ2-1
TGTGCCAGCAGCTTCCCCTGGGGCGGACTCTACAATGAGCAGTTCTTC
CASSFPWGGLYNEQFF
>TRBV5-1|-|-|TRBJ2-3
TGCGCCAGCAGCTTGGGGCTATCTAGCACAGATACGCAGTATTTT
CASSLGLSSTDTQYF
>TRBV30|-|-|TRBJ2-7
TGTGCCTGGAGCCGGGGGTCCTACGAGCAGTACTTC
CAWSRGSYEQYF
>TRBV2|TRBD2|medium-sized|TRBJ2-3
TGTGCCAGCAGTTATACTAGCGGGGGCACAGATACGCAGTATTTT
CASSYTSGGTDTQYF
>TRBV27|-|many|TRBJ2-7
TGTGCCAGCAGTATAAGCAGGGGTTCACGGGAGCAGTACTTC
CASSISRGSREQYF
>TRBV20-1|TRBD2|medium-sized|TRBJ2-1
TGCAGTGCTGGAGGGAGGACTAGCGGGAGAAATGAGCAGTTCTTC
CSAGGRTSGRNEQFF
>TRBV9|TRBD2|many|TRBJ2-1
TGTGCCAGCAGCGTAGATCCTAGCGGGAGCTCCTACAATGAGCAGTTCTTC
CASSVDPSGSSYNEQFF
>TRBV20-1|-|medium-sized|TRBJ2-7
TGCAGTGCTAGAGATGACTTCCCCGAGGGACACGAGCAGTACTTC
CSARDDFPEGHEQYF
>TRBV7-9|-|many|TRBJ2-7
TGTGCCAGCAGCCCTAAGGGGTACGAGCAGTACTTC
CASSPKGYEQYF
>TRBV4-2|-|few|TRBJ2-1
TGTGCCAGCAGCCAGTCGGGCGATTTCCTCAATGAGCAGTTCTTC
CASSQSGDFLNEQFF
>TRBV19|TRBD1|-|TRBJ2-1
TGTGCCAGTAGTATTGTGGGACAGGGGGCCTACAATGAGCAGTTCTTC
CASSIVGQGAYNEQFF